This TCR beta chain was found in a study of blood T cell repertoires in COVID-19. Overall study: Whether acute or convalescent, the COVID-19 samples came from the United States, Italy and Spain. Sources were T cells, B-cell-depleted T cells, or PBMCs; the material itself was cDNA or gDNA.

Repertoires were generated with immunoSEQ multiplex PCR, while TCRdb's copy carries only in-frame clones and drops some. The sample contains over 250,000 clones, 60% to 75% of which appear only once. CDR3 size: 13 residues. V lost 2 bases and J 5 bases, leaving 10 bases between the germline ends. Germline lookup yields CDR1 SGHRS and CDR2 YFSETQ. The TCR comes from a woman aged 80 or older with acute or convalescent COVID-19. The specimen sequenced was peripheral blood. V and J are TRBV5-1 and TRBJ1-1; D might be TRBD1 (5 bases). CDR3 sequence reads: CASSFGTLTEAFF. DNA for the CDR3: TGCGCCAGCAGCTTTGGGACTCTTACTGAAGCTTTCTTT.